Listed below are T cell receptor beta chains from one sample, sequenced in a study of control samples from healthy donors and cancer patients. Here immunoSEQ multiplex PCR was the method, and the copy in TCRdb shows in-frame clones only, minus some. The data show over 200,000 clones, with approximately 80% seen just once and roughly 13% held by the top ten. Sequenced sample: PBMCs. These receptors were obtained from a woman aged 55-69 years with lung cancer. CDR3s include the opening cysteine and the closing phenylalanine or tryptophan. The order of the fields is V gene, D gene, J gene, clone size, CDR3 protein, CDR3 DNA. D genes are given only for firm matches. Clone size appears in some rows only: once, few, many, or a class for an expanded clone.

V gene: TRBV19; D gene: .; J gene: TRBJ2-5; clone size: .; CDR3 protein: CASRSLGGVGETQYF; CDR3 DNA: TGTGCCAGCCGAAGCCTCGGAGGGGTGGGGGAGACCCAGTACTTC
V gene: TRBV7-9; D gene: .; J gene: TRBJ1-1; clone size: .; CDR3 protein: CASSSYGTPEAFF; CDR3 DNA: TGTGCCAGCAGCTCGTATGGGACACCTGAAGCTTTCTTT
V gene: TRBV24-1; D gene: .; J gene: TRBJ2-3; clone size: .; CDR3 protein: CATGVQGGTDTQYF; CDR3 DNA: TGTGCCACCGGTGTCCAGGGTGGCACAGATACGCAGTATTTT
V gene: TRBV7-2; D gene: .; J gene: TRBJ2-1; clone size: .; CDR3 protein: CASSLEVAAYNEQFF; CDR3 DNA: TGTGCCAGCAGCTTAGAGGTAGCCGCCTACAATGAGCAGTTCTTC
V gene: TRBV28; D gene: .; J gene: TRBJ2-3; clone size: once; CDR3 protein: CASSSGGRTDTQYF; CDR3 DNA: TGTGCCAGCAGTTCCGGGGGACGTACAGATACGCAGTATTTT
V gene: TRBV21-1; D gene: .; J gene: TRBJ2-3; clone size: few; CDR3 protein: CASSSRLSRERADTQYF; CDR3 DNA: TGTGCCAGCAGCAGCAGACTATCGCGGGAGAGGGCAGATACGCAGTATTTT
V gene: TRBV12-3/TRBV12-4; D gene: .; J gene: TRBJ2-7; clone size: .; CDR3 protein: CATPDRRHYEQYF; CDR3 DNA: TGTGCCACCCCGGATCGACGCCACTACGAGCAGTACTTC
V gene: TRBV12-5; D gene: .; J gene: TRBJ1-4; clone size: .; CDR3 protein: CASGFGFNEKLFF; CDR3 DNA: TGTGCTAGTGGTTTTGGGTTTAATGAAAAACTGTTTTTT
V gene: TRBV24-1; D gene: TRBD1; J gene: TRBJ2-7; clone size: .; CDR3 protein: CATSDLVGQGNDEQYF; CDR3 DNA: TGTGCCACCAGTGATTTGGTGGGACAGGGAAACGACGAGCAGTACTTC
V gene: TRBV28; D gene: .; J gene: TRBJ1-5; clone size: .; CDR3 protein: CASSELGNQPQHF; CDR3 DNA: TGTGCCAGCAGTGAATTAGGGAATCAGCCCCAGCATTTT
V gene: TRBV18; D gene: TRBD1; J gene: TRBJ1-1; clone size: .; CDR3 protein: CASSSIPNRGNTEAFF; CDR3 DNA: TGTGCCAGCTCATCGATTCCGAACAGGGGGAACACTGAAGCTTTCTTT
V gene: TRBV7-8; D gene: TRBD1; J gene: TRBJ1-2; clone size: once; CDR3 protein: CASRPGQVGYGYTF; CDR3 DNA: TGTGCCAGCAGACCTGGACAGGTCGGCTATGGCTACACCTTC
V gene: TRBV3-1/TRBV3-2; D gene: TRBD1; J gene: TRBJ1-1; clone size: .; CDR3 protein: CASSLAGGNTEAFF; CDR3 DNA: TGTGCCAGCAGCCTAGCAGGGGGGAACACTGAAGCTTTCTTT
V gene: TRBV2; D gene: TRBD2; J gene: TRBJ2-7; clone size: .; CDR3 protein: CASTPLAGAYEQYF; CDR3 DNA: TGTGCCAGCACCCCACTAGCGGGGGCCTACGAGCAGTACTTC
V gene: TRBV19; D gene: .; J gene: TRBJ1-1; clone size: once; CDR3 protein: CASRAFPRGQDTEAFF; CDR3 DNA: TGTGCCAGTCGAGCTTTTCCCCGGGGGCAGGACACTGAAGCTTTCTTT
V gene: TRBV19; D gene: TRBD1; J gene: TRBJ1-5; clone size: .; CDR3 protein: CATLPRDSPSNQPQHF; CDR3 DNA: TGTGCCACCTTACCAAGGGACAGTCCTAGCAATCAGCCCCAGCATTTT